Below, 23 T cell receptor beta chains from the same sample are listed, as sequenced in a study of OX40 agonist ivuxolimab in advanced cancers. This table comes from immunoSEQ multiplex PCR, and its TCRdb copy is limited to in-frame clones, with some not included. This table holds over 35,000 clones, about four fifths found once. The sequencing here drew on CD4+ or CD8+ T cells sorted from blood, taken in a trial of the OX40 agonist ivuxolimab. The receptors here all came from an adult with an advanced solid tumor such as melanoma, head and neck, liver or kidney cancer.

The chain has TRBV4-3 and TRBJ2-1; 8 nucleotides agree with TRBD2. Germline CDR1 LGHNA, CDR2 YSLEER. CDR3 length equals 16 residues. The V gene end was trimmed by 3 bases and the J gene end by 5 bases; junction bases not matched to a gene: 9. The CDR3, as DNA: TGCGCCAGCAGCCATTTCCTCGGGGGGGCCAACAATGAGCAGTTCTTC. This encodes CASSHFLGGANNEQFF.

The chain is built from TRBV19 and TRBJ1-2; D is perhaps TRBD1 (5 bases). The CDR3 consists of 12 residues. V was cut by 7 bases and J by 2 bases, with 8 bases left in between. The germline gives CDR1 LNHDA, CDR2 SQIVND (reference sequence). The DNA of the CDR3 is TGTGCCAGTATGACAGCCAACTATGGCTACACCTTC. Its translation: CASMTANYGYTF.

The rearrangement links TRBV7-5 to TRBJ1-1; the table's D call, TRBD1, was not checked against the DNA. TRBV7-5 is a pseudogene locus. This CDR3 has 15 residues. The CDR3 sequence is CVRSLGGQLNTEAFF. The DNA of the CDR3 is TGTGTCAGAAGCTTAGGGGGACAGTTGAACACTGAAGCTTTCTTT.

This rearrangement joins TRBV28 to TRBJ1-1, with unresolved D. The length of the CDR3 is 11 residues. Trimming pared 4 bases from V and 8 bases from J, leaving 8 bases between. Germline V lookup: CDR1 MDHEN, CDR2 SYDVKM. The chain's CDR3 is CASSSDGEAFF. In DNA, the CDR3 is TGTGCCAGCAGTTCGGACGGGGAAGCTTTCTTT.

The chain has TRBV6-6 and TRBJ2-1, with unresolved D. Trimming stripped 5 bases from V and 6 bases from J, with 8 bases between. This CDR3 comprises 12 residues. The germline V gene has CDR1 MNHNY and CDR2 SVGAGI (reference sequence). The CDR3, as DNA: TGTGCCAGCAGTACAGACCCCAATGAGCAGTTCTTC. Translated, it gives CASSTDPNEQFF.

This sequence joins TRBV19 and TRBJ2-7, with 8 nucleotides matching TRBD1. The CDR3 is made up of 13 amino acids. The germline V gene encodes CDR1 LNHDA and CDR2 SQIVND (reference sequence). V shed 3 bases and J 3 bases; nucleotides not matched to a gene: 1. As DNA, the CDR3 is TGTGCCAGTAGTATGACAGGGGACTACGAGCAGTACTTC. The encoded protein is CASSMTGDYEQYF.

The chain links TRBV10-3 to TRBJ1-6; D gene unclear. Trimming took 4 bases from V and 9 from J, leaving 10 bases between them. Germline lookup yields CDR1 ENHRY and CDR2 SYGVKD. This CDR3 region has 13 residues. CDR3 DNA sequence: TGTGCCATCAGTGGAACGGGCGGTTCACCCCTCCACTTT. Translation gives CAISGTGGSPLHF.

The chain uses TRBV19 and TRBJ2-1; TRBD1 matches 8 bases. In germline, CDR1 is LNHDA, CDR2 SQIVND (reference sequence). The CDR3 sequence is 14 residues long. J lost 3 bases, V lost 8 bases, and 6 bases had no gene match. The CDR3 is CASSGGRIYNEQFF. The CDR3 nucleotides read TGTGCCAGTTCAGGGGGCAGAATCTACAATGAGCAGTTCTTC.

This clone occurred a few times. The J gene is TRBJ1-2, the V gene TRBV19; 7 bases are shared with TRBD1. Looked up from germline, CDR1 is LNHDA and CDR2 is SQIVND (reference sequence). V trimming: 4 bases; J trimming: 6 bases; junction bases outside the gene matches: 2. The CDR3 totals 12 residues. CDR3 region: CASSRTGDGYTF. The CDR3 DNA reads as TGTGCCAGTAGTAGAACAGGGGATGGCTACACCTTC.

The CDR3 spells CASSEEGLAGETQYF. The DNA for the CDR3 is TGTGCCAGCAGTGAAGAGGGTCTTGCAGGAGAGACCCAGTACTTC. V is TRBV2 and J is TRBJ2-5; D call uncertain. V was cut by 1 base and J by 4 bases, with 13 bases left in between. The CDR3 sequence is 15 residues long. CDR1 and CDR2 (germline): SNHLY, FYNNEI.

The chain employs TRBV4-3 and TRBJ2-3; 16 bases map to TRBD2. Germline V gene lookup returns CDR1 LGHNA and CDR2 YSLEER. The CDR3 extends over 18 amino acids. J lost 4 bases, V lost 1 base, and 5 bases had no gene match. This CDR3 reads CASSQGGTSGRASDTQYF. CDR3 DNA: TGCGCCAGCAGCCAAGGCGGGACTAGCGGGAGGGCCTCAGATACGCAGTATTTT.

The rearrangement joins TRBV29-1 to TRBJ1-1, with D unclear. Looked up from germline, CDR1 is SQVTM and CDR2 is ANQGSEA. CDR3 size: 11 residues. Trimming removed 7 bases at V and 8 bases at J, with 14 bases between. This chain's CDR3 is CSAGAGTEAFF. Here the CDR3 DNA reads TGCAGCGCCGGAGCCGGCACGGAAGCTTTCTTT. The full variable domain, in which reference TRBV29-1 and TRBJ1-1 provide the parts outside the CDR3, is SAVISQKPSRDICQRGTSLTIQCQVDSQVTMMFWYRQQPGQSLTLIATANQGSEATYESGFVIDKFPISRPNLTFSTLTVSNMSPEDSSIYLCSAGAGTEAFFGQGTRLTVV.

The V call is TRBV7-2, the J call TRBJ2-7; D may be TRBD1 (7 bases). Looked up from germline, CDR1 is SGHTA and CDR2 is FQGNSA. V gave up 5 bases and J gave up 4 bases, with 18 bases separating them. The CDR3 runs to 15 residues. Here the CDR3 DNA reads TGTGCCAGCAGCCCTAGAGGAGGGGGCAGTTACGAGCAGTACTTC. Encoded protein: CASSPRGGGSYEQYF.

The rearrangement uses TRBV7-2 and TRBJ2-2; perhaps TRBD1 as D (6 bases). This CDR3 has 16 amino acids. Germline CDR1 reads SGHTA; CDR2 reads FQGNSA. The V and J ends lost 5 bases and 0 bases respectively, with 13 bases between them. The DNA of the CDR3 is TGTGCCAGCAGCGCCCGGACAGCGACGAACACCGGGGAGCTGTTTTTT. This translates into CASSARTATNTGELFF.

CDR3 protein: CAWSKVGNGELFF. The CDR3 DNA is TGTGCCTGGAGTAAAGTTGGTAACGGGGAGCTGTTTTTT. The gene calls are TRBV30 and TRBJ2-2; D call uncertain. The CDR3 has 13 residues. V lost 2 bases and J 7 bases, leaving 11 bases between the germline ends. Germline loops: CDR1 GTSNPN, CDR2 SVGIG (reference sequence).

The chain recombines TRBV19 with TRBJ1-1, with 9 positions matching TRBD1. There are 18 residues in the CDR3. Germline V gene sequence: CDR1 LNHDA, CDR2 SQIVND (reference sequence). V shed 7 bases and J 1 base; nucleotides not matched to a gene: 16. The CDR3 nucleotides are TGTGCCAGTACCAACTTCCGGGACAGGGCCCCCAGGAACACTGAAGCTTTCTTT. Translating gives CASTNFRDRAPRNTEAFF.

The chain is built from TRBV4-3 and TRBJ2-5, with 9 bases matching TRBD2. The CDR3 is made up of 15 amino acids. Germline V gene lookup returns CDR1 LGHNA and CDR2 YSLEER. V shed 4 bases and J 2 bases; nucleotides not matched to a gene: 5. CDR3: CASSPAGGRQETQYF. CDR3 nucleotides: TGCGCCAGCAGCCCCGCGGGGGGGAGACAAGAGACCCAGTACTTC.

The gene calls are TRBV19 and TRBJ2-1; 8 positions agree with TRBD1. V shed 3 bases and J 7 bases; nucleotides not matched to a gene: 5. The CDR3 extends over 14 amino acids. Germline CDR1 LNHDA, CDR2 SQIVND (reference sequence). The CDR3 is CASSIRGLDNEQFF. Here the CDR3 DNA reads TGTGCCAGTAGTATCAGGGGGCTTGATAATGAGCAGTTCTTC.

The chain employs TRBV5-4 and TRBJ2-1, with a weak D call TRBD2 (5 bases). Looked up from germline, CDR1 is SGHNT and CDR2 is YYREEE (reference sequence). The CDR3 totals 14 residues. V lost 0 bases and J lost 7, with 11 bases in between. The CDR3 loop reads CASSLADSGNEQFF. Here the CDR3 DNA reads TGTGCCAGCAGCTTGGCCGACTCGGGGAATGAGCAGTTCTTC.

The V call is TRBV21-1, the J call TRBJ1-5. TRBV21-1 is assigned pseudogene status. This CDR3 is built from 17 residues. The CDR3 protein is CASSSRETDYSNQPQHF. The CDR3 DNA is TGTGCCAGCAGCTCCCGGGAGACAGATTATAGCAATCAGCCCCAGCATTTT.

Here the CDR3 reads CASIQGSFGAGEQYF. The CDR3 coding sequence is TGTGCCAGCATACAGGGATCATTCGGCGCTGGGGAGCAGTACTTC. The chain joins TRBV2 to TRBJ2-7, with a weak D call TRBD1 (6 bases). CDR3 length: 15 residues. Deletions cut 7 bases from V and 7 bases from J, with 23 bases between. CDR1 is SNHLY, CDR2 FYNNEI, per germline.

The CDR3 bases are TGTGCCTATAAGGGGAGCTCCTACAATGAGCAGTTCTTC. Translation gives CAYKGSSYNEQFF. The J gene is TRBJ2-1, the V gene TRBV30; D is perhaps TRBD1 or TRBD2 (5 bases each). In germline, CDR1 is GTSNPN, CDR2 SVGIG (reference sequence). The CDR3 is 13 residues long. Trimming removed 7 bases at V and 0 bases at J, with 10 bases between.

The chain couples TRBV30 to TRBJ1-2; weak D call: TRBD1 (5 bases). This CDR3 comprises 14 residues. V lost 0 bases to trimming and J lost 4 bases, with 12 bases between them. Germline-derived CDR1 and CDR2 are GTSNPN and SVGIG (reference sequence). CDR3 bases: TGTGCCTGGAGTGTACTGGGGACGCTCTATGGCTACACCTTC. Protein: CAWSVLGTLYGYTF.